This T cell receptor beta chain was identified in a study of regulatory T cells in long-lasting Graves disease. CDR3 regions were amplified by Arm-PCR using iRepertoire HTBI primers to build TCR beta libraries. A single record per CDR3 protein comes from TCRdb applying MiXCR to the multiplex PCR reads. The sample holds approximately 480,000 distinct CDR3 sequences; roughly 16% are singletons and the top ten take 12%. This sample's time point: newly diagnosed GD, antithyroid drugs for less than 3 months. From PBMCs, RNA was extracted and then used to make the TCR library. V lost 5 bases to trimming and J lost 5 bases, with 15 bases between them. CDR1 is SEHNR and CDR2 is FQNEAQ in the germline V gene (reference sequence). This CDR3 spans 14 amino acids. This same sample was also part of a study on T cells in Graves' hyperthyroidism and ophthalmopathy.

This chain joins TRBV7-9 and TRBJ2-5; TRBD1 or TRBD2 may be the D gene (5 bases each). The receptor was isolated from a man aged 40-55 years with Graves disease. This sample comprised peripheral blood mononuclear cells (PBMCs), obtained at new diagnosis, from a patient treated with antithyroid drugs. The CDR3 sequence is CASSVGSGTETQYF. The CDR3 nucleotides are TGTGCCAGCAGCGTAGGGTCAGGGACGGAGACCCAGTACTTC.